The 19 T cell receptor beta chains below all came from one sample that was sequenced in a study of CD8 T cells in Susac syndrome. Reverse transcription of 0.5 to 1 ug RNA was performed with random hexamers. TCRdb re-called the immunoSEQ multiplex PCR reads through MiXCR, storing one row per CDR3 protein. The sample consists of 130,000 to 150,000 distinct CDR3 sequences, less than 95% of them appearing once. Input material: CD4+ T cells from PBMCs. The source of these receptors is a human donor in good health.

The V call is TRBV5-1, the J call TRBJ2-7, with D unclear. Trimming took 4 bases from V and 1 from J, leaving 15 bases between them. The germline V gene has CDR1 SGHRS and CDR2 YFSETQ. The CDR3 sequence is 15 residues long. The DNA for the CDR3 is TGCGCCAGCAGCCCCCGACCCGACTCATCCTACGAGCAGTACTTC. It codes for CASSPRPDSSYEQYF.

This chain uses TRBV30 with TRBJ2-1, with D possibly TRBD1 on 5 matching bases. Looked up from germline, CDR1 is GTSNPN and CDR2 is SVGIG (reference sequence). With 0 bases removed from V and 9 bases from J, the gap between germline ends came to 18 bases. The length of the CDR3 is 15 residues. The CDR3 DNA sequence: TGTGCCTGGAGTGTTAGTGACTTTGCTAGGGGTGAGCAGTTCTTC. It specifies CAWSVSDFARGEQFF.

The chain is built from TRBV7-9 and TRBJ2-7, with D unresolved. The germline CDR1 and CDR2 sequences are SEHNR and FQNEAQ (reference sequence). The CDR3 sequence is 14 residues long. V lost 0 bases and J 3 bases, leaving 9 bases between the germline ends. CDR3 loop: CASSLATMNYEQYF. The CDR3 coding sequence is TGTGCCAGCAGCTTAGCTACAATGAACTACGAGCAGTACTTC.

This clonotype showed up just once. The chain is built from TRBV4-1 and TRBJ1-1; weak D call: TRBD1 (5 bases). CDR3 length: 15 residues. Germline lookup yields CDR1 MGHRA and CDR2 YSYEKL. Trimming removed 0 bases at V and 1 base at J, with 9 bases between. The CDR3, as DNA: TGCGCCAGCAGCCAAGATAACAGGAAGAACACTGAAGCTTTCTTT. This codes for CASSQDNRKNTEAFF.

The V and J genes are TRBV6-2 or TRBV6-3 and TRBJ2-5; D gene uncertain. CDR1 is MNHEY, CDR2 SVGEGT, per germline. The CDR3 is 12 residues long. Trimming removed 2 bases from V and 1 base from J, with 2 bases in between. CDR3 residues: CASSYGQETQYF. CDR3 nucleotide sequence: TGTGCCAGCAGTTACGGCCAAGAGACCCAGTACTTC.

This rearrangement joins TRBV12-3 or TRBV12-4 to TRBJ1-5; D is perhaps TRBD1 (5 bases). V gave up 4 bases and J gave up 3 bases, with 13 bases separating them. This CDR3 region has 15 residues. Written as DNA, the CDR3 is TGTGCCAGCAGTTCCTCAGGGAAGGTCAATCAGCCCCAGCATTTT. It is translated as CASSSSGKVNQPQHF.

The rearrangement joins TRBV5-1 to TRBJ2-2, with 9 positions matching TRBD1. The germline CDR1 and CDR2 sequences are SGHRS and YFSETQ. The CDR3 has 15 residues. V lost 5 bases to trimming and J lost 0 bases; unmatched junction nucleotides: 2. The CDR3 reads CASRQGAPNTGELFF. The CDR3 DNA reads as TGCGCCAGCAGACAGGGGGCTCCGAACACCGGGGAGCTGTTTTTT.

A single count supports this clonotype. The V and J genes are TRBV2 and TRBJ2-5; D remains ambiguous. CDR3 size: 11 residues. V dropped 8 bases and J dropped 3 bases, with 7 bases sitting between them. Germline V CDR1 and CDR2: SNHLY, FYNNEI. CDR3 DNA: TGTGCCAGCCAAATTGAAGAGACCCAGTACTTC. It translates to CASQIEETQYF.

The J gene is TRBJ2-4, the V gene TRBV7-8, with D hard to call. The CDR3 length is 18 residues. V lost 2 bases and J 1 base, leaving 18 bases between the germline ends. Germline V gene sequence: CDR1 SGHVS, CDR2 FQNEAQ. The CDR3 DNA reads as TGTGCCAGCAGCTTACAAGAGTTGGATACCTGGGCCAAAAACATTCAGTACTTC. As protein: CASSLQELDTWAKNIQYF.

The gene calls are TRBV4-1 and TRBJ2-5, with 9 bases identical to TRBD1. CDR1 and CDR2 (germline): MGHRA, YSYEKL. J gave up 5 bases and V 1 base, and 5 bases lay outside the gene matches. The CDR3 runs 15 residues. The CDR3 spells CASSQAPDRGETQYF. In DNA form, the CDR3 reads TGCGCCAGCAGCCAAGCCCCGGACAGGGGCGAGACCCAGTACTTC.

CDR3 amino acids: CASSLRFRGYEQYF. CDR3 DNA: TGTGCCAGCAGTTTAAGGTTCAGGGGTTACGAGCAGTACTTC. The chain joins TRBV12-3 or TRBV12-4 to TRBJ2-7, with D perhaps TRBD1 (6 bases). The CDR3 length is 14 residues. The V end lost 2 bases, the J end lost 4 bases, and 12 bases lay between the germline ends.

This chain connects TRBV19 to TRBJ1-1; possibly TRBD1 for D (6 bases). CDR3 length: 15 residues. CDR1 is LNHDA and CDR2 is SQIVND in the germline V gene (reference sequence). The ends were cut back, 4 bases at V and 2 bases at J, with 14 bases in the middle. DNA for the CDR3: TGTGCCAGTAGTACGGGAGGACAGATAAACACTGAAGCTTTCTTT. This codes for CASSTGGQINTEAFF.

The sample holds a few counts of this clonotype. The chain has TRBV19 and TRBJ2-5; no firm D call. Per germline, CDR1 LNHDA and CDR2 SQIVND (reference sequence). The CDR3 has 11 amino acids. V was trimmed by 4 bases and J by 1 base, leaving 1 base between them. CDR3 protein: CASSTQETQYF. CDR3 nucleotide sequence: TGTGCCAGTAGTACCCAAGAGACCCAGTACTTC.

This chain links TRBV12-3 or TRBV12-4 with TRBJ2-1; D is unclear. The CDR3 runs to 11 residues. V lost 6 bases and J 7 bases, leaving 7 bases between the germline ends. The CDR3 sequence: CASSLRNEQFF. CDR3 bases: TGTGCCAGCAGCCTGAGGAATGAGCAGTTCTTC.

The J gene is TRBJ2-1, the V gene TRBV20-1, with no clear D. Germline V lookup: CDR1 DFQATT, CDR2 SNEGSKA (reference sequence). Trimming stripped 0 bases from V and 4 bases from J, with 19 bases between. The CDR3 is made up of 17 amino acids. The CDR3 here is CSARDVATRPLYNEQFF. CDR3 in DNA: TGCAGTGCTAGAGATGTGGCTACCAGGCCCTTATACAATGAGCAGTTCTTC.

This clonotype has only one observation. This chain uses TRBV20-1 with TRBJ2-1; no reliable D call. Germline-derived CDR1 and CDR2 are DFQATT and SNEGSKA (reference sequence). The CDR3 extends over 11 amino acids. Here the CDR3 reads CSASSRNEQFF. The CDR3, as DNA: TGCAGCGCCTCGAGCCGGAATGAGCAGTTCTTC.

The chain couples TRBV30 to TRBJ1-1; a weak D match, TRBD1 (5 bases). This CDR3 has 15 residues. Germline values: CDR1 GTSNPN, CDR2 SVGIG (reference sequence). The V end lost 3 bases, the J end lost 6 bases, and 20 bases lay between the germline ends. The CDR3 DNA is TGTGCCTGGAGGGTACGCGGGGGGAAAGCAGCTGAAGCTTTCTTT. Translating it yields CAWRVRGGKAAEAFF.

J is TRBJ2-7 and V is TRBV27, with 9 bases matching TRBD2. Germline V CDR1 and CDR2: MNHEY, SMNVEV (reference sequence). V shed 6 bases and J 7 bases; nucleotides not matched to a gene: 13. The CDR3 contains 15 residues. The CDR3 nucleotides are TGTGCCAGCAGACGCTCCTCGGCGGGAGGGCAAGAGCAGTACTTC. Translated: CASRRSSAGGQEQYF.

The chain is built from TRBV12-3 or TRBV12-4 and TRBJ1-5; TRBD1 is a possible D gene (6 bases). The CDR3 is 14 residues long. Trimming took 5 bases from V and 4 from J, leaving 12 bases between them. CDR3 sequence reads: CASSPGVGNQPQHF. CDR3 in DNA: TGTGCCAGCAGTCCAGGGGTCGGGAATCAGCCCCAGCATTTT.